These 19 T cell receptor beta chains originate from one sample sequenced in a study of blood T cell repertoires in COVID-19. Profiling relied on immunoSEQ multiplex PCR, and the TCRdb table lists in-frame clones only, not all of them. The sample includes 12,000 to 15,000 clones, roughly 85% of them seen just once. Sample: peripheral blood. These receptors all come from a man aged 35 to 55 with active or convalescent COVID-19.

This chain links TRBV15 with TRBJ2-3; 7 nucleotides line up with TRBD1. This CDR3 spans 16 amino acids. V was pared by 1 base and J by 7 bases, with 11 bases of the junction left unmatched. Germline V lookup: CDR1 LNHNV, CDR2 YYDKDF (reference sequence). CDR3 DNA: TGTGCCACCAGCAGAGTATTAACAGGGGCCACCTATACGCAGTATTTT. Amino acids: CATSRVLTGATYTQYF. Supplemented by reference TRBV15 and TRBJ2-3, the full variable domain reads DAMVIQNPRYQVTQFGKPVTLSCSQTLNHNVMYWYQQKSSQAPKLLFHYYDKDFNNEADTPDNFQSRRPNTSFCFLDIRSPGLGDTAMYLCATSRVLTGATYTQYFGPGTRLTVL.

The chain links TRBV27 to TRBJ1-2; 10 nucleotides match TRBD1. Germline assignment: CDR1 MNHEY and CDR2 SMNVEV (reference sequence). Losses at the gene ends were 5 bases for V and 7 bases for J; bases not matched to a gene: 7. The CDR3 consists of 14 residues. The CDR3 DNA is TGTGCCAGCAGTGGGACAGGGGTAGAGAGTGGCTACACCTTC. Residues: CASSGTGVESGYTF.

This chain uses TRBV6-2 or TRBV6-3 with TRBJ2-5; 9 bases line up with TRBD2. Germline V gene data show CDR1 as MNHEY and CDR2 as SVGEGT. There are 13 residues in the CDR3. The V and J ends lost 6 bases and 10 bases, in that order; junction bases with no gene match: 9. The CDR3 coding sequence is TGTGCCAGCAGCCGATCGGGACTAGCTGGCCAGTACTTC. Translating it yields CASSRSGLAGQYF.

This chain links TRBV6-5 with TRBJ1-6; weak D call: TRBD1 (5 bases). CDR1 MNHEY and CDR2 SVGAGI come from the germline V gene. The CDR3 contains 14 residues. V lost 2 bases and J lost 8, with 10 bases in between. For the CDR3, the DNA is TGTGCCAGCAGTTACACGGCCAGGGATTCACCCCTCCACTTT. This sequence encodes CASSYTARDSPLHF.

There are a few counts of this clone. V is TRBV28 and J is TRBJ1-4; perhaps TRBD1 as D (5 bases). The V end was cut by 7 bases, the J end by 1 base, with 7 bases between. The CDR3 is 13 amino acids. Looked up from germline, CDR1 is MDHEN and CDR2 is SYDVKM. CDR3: CASTGGTNEKLFF. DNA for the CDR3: TGTGCCAGCACGGGGGGAACTAATGAAAAACTGTTTTTT.

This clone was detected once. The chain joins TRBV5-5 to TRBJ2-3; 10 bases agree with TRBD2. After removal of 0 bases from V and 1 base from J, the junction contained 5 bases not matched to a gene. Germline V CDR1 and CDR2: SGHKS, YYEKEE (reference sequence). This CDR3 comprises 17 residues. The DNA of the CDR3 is TGTGCCAGCAGCTTGGTGGGTACTAGCGGGGGCACAGATACGCAGTATTTT. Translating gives CASSLVGTSGGTDTQYF.

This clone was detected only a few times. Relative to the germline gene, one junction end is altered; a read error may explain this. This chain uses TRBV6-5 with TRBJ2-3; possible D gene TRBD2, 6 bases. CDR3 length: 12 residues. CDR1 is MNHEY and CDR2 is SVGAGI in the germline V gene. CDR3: CASSSGLLKVHF. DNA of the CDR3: TGTGCCAGCAGCTCGGGACTCCTAAAAGTTCATTTT.

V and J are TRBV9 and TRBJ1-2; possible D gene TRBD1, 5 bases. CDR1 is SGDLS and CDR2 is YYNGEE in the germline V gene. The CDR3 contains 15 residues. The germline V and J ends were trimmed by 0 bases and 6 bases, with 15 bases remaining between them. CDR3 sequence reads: CASSVGGLTSDGYTF. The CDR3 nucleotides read TGTGCCAGCAGCGTAGGGGGCTTAACTTCGGATGGCTACACCTTC.

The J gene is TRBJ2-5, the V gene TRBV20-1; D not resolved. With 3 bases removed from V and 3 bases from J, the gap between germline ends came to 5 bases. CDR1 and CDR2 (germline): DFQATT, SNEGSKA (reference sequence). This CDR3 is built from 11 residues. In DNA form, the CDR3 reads TGCAGTGCTAGTCTCGAAGAGACCCAGTACTTC. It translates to CSASLEETQYF.

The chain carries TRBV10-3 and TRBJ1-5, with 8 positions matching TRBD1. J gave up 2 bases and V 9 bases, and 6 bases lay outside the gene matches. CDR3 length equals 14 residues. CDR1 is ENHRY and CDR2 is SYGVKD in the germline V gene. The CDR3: CAIWTGQGNQPQHF. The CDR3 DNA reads TGTGCCATATGGACAGGGCAGGGCAATCAGCCCCAGCATTTT.

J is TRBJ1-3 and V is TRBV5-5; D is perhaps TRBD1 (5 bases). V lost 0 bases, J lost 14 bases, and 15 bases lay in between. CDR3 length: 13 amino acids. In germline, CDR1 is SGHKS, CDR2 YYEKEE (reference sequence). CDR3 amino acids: CASSLEGEGKLYF. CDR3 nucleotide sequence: TGTGCCAGCAGCTTGGAAGGGGAAGGAAAGCTATATTTT.

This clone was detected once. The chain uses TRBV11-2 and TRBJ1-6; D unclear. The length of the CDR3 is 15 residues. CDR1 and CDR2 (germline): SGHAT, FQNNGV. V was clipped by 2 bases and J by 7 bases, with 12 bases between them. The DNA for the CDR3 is TGTGCCAGCAGCTTAAACTTGGTGTCGAATTCACCCCTCCACTTT. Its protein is CASSLNLVSNSPLHF.

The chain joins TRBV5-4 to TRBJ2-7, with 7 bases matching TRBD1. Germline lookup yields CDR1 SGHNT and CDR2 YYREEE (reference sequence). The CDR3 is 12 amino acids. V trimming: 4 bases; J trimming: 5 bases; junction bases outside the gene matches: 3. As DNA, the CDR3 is TGTGCCAGCAGCCGTGACAGGGACGAGCAGTACTTC. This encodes CASSRDRDEQYF.

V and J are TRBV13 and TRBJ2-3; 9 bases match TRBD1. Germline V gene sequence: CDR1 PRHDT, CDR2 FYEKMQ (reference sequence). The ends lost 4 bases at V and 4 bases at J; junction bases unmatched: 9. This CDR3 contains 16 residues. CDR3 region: CASSSRTGAVADTQYF. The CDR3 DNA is TGTGCCAGCAGCTCGAGGACAGGGGCCGTGGCAGATACGCAGTATTTT.

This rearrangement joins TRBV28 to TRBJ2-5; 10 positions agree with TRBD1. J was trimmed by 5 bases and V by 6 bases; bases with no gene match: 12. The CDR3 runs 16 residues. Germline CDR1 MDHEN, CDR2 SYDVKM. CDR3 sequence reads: CASSLARQGARETQYF. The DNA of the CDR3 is TGTGCCAGCAGCTTGGCCCGACAGGGGGCGAGGGAGACCCAGTACTTC.

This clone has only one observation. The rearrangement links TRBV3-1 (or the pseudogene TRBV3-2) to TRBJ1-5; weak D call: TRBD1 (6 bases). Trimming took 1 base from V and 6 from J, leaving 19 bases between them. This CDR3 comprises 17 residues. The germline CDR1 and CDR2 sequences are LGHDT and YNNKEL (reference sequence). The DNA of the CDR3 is TGTGCCAGCAGCCAAGGATTTGGGGGCGCGGTAGGTCAGCCCCAGCATTTT. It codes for CASSQGFGGAVGQPQHF.

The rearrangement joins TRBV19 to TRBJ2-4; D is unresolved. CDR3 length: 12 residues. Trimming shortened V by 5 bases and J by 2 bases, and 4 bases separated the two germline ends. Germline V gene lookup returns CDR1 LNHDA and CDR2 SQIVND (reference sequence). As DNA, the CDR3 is TGTGCCAGTAGTCCTTCCAAAAACATTCAGTACTTC. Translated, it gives CASSPSKNIQYF.

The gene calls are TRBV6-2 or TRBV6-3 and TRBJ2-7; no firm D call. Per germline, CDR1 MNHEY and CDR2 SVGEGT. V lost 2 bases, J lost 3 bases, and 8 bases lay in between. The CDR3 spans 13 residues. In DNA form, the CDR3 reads TGTGCCAGCAGTTACAGATCCTACTACGAGCAGTACTTC. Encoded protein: CASSYRSYYEQYF.

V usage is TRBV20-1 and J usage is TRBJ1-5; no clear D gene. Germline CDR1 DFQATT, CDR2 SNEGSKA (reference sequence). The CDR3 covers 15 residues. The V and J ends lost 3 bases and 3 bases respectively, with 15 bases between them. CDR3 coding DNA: TGCAGTGCTAGTAGCACCCGAGGTTACAATCAGCCCCAGCATTTT. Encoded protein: CSASSTRGYNQPQHF.